This T cell receptor beta chain emerged from a study of Japanese encephalitis immunity and Zika vaccine responses (dated by TCRdb to 2020 to 2023). Context from the whole study: The included participants were given three 5.0 ug doses of alum-adjuvanted ZPIV at weeks 0, 4 and 28. For TCR sequencing, six representative participants were chosen from each pre-vaccination group, with samples at week 0 (after pre-vaccination, before ZPIV) and week 52. Approximately twelve participants received one dose of YFV vaccine (YF-VAX) before ZPIV, and some 10 participants were flavivirus-naive. TCR repertoires from a few flavivirus-naive individuals were additionally analyzed at weeks 2, 6 and 52 after the start of ZPIV vaccination. Stimulations used ZIKV structural-protein peptide pools split into flavivirus-conserved and non-conserved sets, or JEV or YFV peptides matching the pre-vaccination. The study tested whether prior Japanese encephalitis virus (JEV) or yellow fever virus (YFV) vaccination shaped CD4 T cell responses to the Zika vaccine. ZIKV peptides were 15-mers overlapping by 11 residues, selected for NetMHCpan/NetMHCII-predicted epitopes with affinity below 50 nM. Twelve participants were given two doses of JEV vaccine (IXIARO) 28 days apart, two to three months before the first ZPIV dose.

The junction shows trimming of 4 bases on V and 3 bases on J, and the gene matches do not reach 9 bases of it. In the germline V gene, CDR1 corresponds to LGHNA and CDR2 to YSLEER. There are 17 amino acids in the CDR3, from cysteine to phenylalanine inclusive. The only DNA kept is the CDR3, 51 bases in frame from the first base. Findings and caveats that apply to the study as a whole: In JEV-pre-vaccinated donors, the repertoire richness of CD4 T cells responding to conserved ZIKV epitopes decreased significantly after ZPIV. CD8 T cell responses of very low magnitude were detected against ZIKV peptide pools and were observed in only a few individuals. Compared with YFV-pre-vaccinated donors, JEV-pre-vaccinated donors had higher repertoire similarity across time-points and stimulations, indicating that more clonotypes were common to ZIKV and JEV stimulation. Samples grouped by participant and showed no similarity between individuals, suggesting that no public TCRs were detected. The analysis covered only a subset of trial participants who had three doses and adequate samples, rather than the whole vaccinated cohort. The individual peptides behind the cross-reactive responses were not identified because limits on sample size made peptide-pool deconvolution impossible.

After labeling with CellTrace CFSE, PBMCs were cultured for 6 days in RPMI containing about 8.3% human serum along with peptide pools, each at around 1 ug/mL. The enrolled adults were healthy and tested seronegative for ZIKV, JEV, YFV, DENV and WNV on microneutralization screening. The samples were drawn from a phase 1 trial of an alum-adjuvanted Zika purified-inactivated virus (ZPIV) vaccine that was randomized, double-blinded and placebo-controlled. Peripheral blood mononuclear cells were isolated by standard procedure and were kept frozen in liquid nitrogen until use. By sample share, this clonotype is large (0.1 to 1%). The input lacks base qualities; no much larger clone sits a single base away. Library preparation was by 5' RACE. Before sequencing, the TCRbeta libraries were pooled in amounts proportional to the number of cells sorted for each library. RNAzol RT was used to extract total RNA from the sorted cells, and cDNA was then synthesized using an oligo(dT) primer together with a template-switching oligo. The TCRbeta V-CDR3-J region was PCR-amplified with Kapa HiFi using a SMARTer oligo primer and a TCRbeta constant-region primer. Illumina adaptors and sample-specific index barcodes were added in a second PCR, with HighPrep bead cleanup and a Bioanalyzer check confirming a band of roughly 650 bp. Libraries were sequenced on an Illumina MiSeq with 2x151 bp paired-end reads. The paper's data handling went like this. Reads were demultiplexed with an in-house Java program, and MiXCR assigned TCRbeta annotations and counted clonotypes. Repertoire overlap was measured with Morisita-Horn indices from the R package vegan, along with UPGMA clustering and Circos plots of recurring clonotypes. Shannon diversity and richness were each normalized to the maximum value possible given the input cell numbers, so the resulting values fell between 0 and 1. MUSCLE was used to align CDR3beta sequences, SeqinR to compute distances, and R to plot multidimensional scaling. In-frame beta chains were kept once TCRdb had trimmed the public reads at Q25 with fastp and called clones with MiXCR. All rows with the same CDR3 protein become a single entry with the most common DNA and genes. These V and J calls originate from TCRdb's pipeline instead of the authors' own analysis. The sample table holds about 130 distinct CDR3 sequences, of which approximately 3.7% were seen once. Of the sample, around 50% is held by the ten largest clones.

The TCR comes from an adult man who received an inactivated Zika virus vaccine. This material consisted of antigen-activated CD8+ T cells from blood, cultured, taken during a Zika inactivated vaccine study. This sequence uses TRBV4-3 and TRBJ2-2; 9 middle bases align to TRBD2. In nucleotide form, the sequence is TGCGCCAGCAGCCTGCTTGGAATAGCGGGGGACACCGGGGAGCTGTTTTTT. Its translation is CASSLLGIAGDTGELFF.